The clone carrying this TCR beta chain is deemed medium-sized. What it binds is unknown. The CDR3 runs 16 residues. V lost 3 bases to trimming and J lost 2 bases; unmatched junction nucleotides: 9. CDR1 and CDR2 from the germline V gene are LNHDA and SQIVND (reference sequence). The data are from a study of cytomegalovirus exposure and HLA in healthy donors. About the research overall: An earlier analysis identified 117 million unique TCR beta sequences in some 180 million T cells. General study points: Later analysis found that TCR beta chains associated with HLA were more clonally expanded than other, equally common chains.

This PCR relied on a set of 60 Vbeta primers and 13 Jbeta primers. The table came from immunoSEQ multiplex PCR; TCRdb's copy has only in-frame clones and leaves some out. This sample has some 120,000 clones, with around 75% found just once. The specimen sequenced was PBMCs. The chain joins TRBV19 to TRBJ1-2, with 7 bases aligning to TRBD1. The sequence was collected from a woman younger than 35 in good health and CMV-seronegative. As DNA, the CDR3 is TGTGCCAGTAGTATGGGCAGGGGGACGTCAAACTATGGCTACACCTTC. Encoded protein: CASSMGRGTSNYGYTF.